This TCR beta chain derives from a study of blood T cell repertoires in COVID-19. Sequenced by immunoSEQ multiplex PCR; TCRdb stores in-frame clones only, minus some. The table lists around 42,000 clones, just under 80% of them singletons. The CDR3 contains 13 residues. Trimming cost V 5 bases and J 3 bases; bases outside gene matches: 6. Germline V gene data show CDR1 as GTSNPN and CDR2 as SVGIG (reference sequence). The sample was peripheral blood. The receptor comes from an older man with active or convalescent COVID-19. The genes are TRBV30 and TRBJ2-5; the match to TRBD2 covers 7 bases. CDR3 residues: CAWEEAGKETQYF. The CDR3 DNA sequence: TGTGCCTGGGAGGAAGCGGGAAAAGAGACCCAGTACTTC.